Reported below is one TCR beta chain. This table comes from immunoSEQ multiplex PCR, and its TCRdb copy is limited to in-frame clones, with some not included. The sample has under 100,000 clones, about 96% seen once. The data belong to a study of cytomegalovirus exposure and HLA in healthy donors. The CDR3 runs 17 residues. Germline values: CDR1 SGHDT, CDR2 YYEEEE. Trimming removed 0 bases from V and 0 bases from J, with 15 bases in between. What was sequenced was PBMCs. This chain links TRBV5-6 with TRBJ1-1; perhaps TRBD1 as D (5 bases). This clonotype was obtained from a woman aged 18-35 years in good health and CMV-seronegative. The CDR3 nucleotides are TGTGCCAGCAGCTTGGGGCTAGGGGACTCCTTGAACACTGAAGCTTTCTTT. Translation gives CASSLGLGDSLNTEAFF.